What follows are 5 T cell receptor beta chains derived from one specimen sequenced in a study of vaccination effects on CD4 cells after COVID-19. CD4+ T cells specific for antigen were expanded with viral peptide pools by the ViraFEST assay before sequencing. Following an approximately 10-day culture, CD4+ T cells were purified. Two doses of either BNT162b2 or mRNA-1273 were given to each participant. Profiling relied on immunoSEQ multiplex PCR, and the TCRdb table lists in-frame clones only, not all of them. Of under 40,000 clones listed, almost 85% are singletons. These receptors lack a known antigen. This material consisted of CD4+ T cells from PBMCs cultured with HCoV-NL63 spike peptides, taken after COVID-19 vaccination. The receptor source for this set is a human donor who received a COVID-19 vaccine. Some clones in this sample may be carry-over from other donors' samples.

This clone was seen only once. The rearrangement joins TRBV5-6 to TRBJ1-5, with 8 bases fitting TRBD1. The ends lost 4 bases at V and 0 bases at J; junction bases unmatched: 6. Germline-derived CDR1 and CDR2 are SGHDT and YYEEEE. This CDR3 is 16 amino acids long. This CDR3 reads CASSITGGYSNQPQHF. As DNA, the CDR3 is TGTGCCAGCAGCATCACAGGGGGGTATAGCAATCAGCCCCAGCATTTT. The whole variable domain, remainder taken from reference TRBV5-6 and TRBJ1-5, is DAGVTQSPTHLIKTRGQQVTLRCSPKSGHDTVSWYQQALGQGPQFIFQYYEEEERQRGNFPDRFSGHQFPNYSSELNVNALLLGDSALYLCASSITGGYSNQPQHFGDGTRLSIL.

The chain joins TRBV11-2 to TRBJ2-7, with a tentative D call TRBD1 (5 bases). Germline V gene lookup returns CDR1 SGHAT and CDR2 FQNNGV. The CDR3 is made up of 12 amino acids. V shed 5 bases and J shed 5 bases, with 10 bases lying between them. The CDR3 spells CASSPSGNEQYV. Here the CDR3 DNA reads TGTGCCAGCAGCCCATCAGGGAACGAGCAGTACGTC.

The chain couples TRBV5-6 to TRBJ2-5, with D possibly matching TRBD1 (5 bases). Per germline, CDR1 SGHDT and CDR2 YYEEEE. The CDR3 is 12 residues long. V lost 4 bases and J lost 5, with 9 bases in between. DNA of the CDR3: TGTGCCAGCAGCCGACAGATCGAGACCCAGTACTTC. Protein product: CASSRQIETQYF.

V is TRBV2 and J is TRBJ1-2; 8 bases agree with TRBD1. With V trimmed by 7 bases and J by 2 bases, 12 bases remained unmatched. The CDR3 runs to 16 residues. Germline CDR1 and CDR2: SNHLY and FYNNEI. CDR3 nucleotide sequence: TGTGCCAGCATCCGATCGGCAGGGGGCCTAAACTATGGCTACACCTTC. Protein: CASIRSAGGLNYGYTF.

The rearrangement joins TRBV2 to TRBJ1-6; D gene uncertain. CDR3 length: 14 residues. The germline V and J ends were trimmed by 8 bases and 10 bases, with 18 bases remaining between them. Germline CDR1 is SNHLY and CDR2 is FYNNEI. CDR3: CASGGRLEGSPLHF. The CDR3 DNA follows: TGTGCCAGCGGAGGAAGATTGGAGGGATCACCCCTCCACTTT.